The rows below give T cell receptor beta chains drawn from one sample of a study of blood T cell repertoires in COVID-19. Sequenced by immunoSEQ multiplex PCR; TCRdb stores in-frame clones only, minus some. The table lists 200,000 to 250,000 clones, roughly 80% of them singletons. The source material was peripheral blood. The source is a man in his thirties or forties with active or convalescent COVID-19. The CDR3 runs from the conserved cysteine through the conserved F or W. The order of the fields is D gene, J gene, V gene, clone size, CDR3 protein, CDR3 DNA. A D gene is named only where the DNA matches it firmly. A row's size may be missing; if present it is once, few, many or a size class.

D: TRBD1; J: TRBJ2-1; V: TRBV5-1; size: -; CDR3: CASSTNPGQGVEQFF; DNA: TGCGCCAGCAGCACCAACCCGGGACAGGGGGTTGAGCAGTTCTTC
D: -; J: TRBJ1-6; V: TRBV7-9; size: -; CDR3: CASSQQNSNSPLHF; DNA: TGTGCCAGCAGCCAACAGAACAGTAATTCACCCCTCCACTTT
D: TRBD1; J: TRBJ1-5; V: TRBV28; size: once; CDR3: CASSRRQGAQPQHF; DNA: TGTGCCAGCAGCCGGAGACAGGGAGCTCAGCCCCAGCATTTT
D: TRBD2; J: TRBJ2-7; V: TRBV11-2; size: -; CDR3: CASSPPGGEAYEQYF; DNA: TGTGCCAGCAGCCCCCCTGGGGGGGAGGCCTACGAGCAGTACTTC
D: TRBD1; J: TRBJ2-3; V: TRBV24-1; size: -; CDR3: CATSDFQGAGGDTQYF; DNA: TGTGCCACCAGTGATTTCCAGGGGGCTGGGGGAGATACGCAGTATTTT
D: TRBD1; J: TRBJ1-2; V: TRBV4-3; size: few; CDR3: CASSQDEQGGSYGYTF; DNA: TGCGCCAGCAGCCAAGATGAACAGGGGGGCAGCTATGGCTACACCTTC
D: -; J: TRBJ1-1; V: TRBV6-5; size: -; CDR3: CAAKQGWGTEAFF; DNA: TGTGCCGCCAAACAGGGTTGGGGCACTGAAGCTTTCTTT
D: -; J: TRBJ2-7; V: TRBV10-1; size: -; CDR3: CASSERGALEQYF; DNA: TGCGCCAGCAGTGAGCGGGGGGCGCTCGAGCAGTACTTC
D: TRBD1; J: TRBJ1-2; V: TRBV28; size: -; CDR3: CASTGTGLPGGYTF; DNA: TGTGCCAGCACCGGGACAGGCCTCCCGGGTGGCTACACCTTC
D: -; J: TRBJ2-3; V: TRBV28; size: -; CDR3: CASSFRPSDTQYF; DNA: TGTGCCAGCAGTTTCCGTCCCTCAGATACGCAGTATTTT
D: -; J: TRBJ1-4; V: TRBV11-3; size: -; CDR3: CASSLDGEGEKLFF; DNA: TGTGCCAGCAGCTTAGACGGGGAGGGGGAAAAACTGTTTTTT
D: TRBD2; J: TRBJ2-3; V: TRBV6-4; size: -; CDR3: CASSASGSPDTQYF; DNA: TGTGCCAGCAGTGCTAGCGGGAGCCCAGATACGCAGTATTTT
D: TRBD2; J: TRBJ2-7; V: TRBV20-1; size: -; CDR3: CSASPWTSGSYEQYF; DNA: TGCAGTGCTAGTCCCTGGACTAGCGGATCCTACGAGCAGTACTTC
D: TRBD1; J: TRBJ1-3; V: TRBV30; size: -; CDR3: CAWGRTGAGNTIYF; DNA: TGTGCCTGGGGTAGGACAGGGGCTGGAAACACCATATATTTT
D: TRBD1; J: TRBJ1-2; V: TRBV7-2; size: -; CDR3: CASSFPTGRGYGYTF; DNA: TGTGCCAGCAGCTTTCCGACAGGGCGAGGCTATGGCTACACCTTC
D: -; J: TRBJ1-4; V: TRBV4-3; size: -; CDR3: CASSLTSTTNEKLFF; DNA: TGCGCCAGCAGCCTGACTTCAACTACTAATGAAAAACTGTTTTTT
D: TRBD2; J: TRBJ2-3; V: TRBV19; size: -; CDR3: CASSIRRGGTDTQYF; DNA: TGTGCCAGTAGTATTCGGCGGGGGGGCACAGATACGCAGTATTTT
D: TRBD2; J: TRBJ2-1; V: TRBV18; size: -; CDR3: CASSPITLGGRIFGEQFF; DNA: TGTGCCAGCTCACCTATAACTCTGGGCGGGAGAATTTTTGGTGAGCAGTTCTTC
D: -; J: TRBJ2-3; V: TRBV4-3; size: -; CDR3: CASSQTNLRRTDTQYF; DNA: TGCGCCAGCAGCCAAACGAACCTCAGGAGGACAGATACGCAGTATTTT
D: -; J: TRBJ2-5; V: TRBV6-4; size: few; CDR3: CASSELAGQETQYF; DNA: TGTGCCAGCAGTGAATTGGCAGGGCAAGAGACCCAGTACTTC
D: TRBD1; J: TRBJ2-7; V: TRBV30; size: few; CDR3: CAWSVGDSYEQYF; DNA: TGTGCCTGGAGTGTGGGGGACAGCTACGAGCAGTACTTC
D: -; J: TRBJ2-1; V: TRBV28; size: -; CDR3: CASSLAGYNEQFF; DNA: TGTGCCAGCAGTTTAGCAGGGTACAATGAGCAGTTCTTC
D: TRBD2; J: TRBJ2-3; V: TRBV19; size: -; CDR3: CASSIPPSGGTDTQYF; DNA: TGTGCCAGTAGTATCCCACCTAGCGGGGGCACAGATACGCAGTATTTT
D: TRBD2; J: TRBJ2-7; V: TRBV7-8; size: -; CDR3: CASSSQAGTRSGSAYEQYF; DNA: TGTGCCAGCAGCTCTCAGGCTGGGACCCGTAGCGGGAGTGCCTACGAGCAGTACTTC